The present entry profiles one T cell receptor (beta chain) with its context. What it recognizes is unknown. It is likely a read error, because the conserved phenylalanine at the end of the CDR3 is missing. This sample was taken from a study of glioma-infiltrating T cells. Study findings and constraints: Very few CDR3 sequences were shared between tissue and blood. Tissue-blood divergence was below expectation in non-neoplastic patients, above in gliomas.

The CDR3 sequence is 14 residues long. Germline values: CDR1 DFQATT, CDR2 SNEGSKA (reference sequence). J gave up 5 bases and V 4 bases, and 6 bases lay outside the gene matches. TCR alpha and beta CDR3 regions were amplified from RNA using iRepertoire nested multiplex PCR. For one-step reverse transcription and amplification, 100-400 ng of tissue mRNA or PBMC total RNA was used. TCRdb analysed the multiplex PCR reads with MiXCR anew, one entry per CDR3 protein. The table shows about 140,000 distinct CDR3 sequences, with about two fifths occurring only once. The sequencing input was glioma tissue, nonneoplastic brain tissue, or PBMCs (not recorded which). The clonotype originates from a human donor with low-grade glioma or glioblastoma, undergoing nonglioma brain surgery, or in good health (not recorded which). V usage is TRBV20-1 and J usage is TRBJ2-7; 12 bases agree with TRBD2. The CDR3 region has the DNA TGCAGTGCTACTGGACTAGCGGGACGGAACGAGCAGTACTTA. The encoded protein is CSATGLAGRNEQYL.